The 5 T cell receptor beta chains listed next were all sequenced from one sample in a study of radiotherapy plus CTLA-4 blockade in lung cancer. TCRdb's copy holds only in-frame clones and misses some; the assay was immunoSEQ multiplex PCR. This table has 15,000 or so clones, around 72% appearing once. This specimen consisted of peripheral blood, obtained from a patient treated with radiotherapy plus ipilimumab. The receptors shown here come from a human donor with non-small cell lung cancer whose response to radiotherapy plus ipilimumab could not be evaluated.

This sequence joins TRBV18 and TRBJ2-1; 16 bases fit TRBD2. The CDR3 has 16 residues. The germline gives CDR1 KGHSH, CDR2 LQKENI. V gave up 3 bases and J gave up 7 bases; unmatched junction bases: 3. The CDR3 bases are TGTGCCAGCTCACCCGGGACTAGCGGGGGGGCAAATGAGCAGTTCTTC. It codes for CASSPGTSGGANEQFF. Drawing the rest from reference TRBV18 and TRBJ2-1, the complete variable domain is NAGVMQNPRHLVRRRGQEARLRCSPMKGHSHVYWYRQLPEEGLKFMVYLQKENIIDESGMPKERFSAEFPKEGPSILRIQQVVRGDSAAYFCASSPGTSGGANEQFFGPGTRLTVL.

A few counts support this clone. J is TRBJ2-5 and V is TRBV5-1, with 10 bases matching TRBD1. The CDR3 loop spans 16 amino acids. Germline values: CDR1 SGHRS, CDR2 YFSETQ. V shed 4 bases and J 4 bases; nucleotides not matched to a gene: 10. CDR3 in DNA: TGCGCCAGCAGCCAAAGCGCGGACAGGGGGAGAGAGACCCAGTACTTC. It specifies CASSQSADRGRETQYF. Together with reference TRBV5-1 and TRBJ2-5, the CDR3 gives the full variable domain: KAGVTQTPRYLIKTRGQQVTLSCSPISGHRSVSWYQQTPGQGLQFLFEYFSETQRNKGNFPGRFSGRQFSNSRSEMNVSTLELGDSALYLCASSQSADRGRETQYFGPGTRLLVL.

The chain links TRBV7-2 to TRBJ2-5; TRBD2 aligns across 11 bases. With 5 bases clipped from V and 3 bases from J, the junction kept 2 bases outside the gene matches. This CDR3 has 14 residues. CDR1 is SGHTA and CDR2 is FQGNSA in the germline V gene. The CDR3 reads CASSLGLAEETQYF. CDR3 coding DNA: TGTGCCAGCAGCCTGGGACTAGCGGAAGAGACCCAGTACTTC.

The chain combines TRBV30 with TRBJ1-1; D unresolved. The V end was cut by 3 bases, the J end by 5 bases, with 13 bases between. This CDR3 spans 13 amino acids. CDR1 is GTSNPN and CDR2 is SVGIG in the germline V gene (reference sequence). The CDR3 region is CAWRPTRLTEAFF. The CDR3 DNA reads as TGTGCCTGGAGGCCCACCCGGTTGACTGAAGCTTTCTTT.

This chain connects TRBV29-1 to TRBJ2-6; 8 bases match TRBD1. The CDR3 sequence is 15 residues long. Germline trimming cut 2 bases from V and 0 bases from J; bases unmatched to any gene: 0. Per germline, CDR1 SQVTM and CDR2 ANQGSEA. CDR3 in amino acids: CSVEQGASGANVLTF. Here the CDR3 DNA reads TGCAGCGTTGAACAGGGGGCCTCTGGGGCCAACGTCCTGACTTTC.